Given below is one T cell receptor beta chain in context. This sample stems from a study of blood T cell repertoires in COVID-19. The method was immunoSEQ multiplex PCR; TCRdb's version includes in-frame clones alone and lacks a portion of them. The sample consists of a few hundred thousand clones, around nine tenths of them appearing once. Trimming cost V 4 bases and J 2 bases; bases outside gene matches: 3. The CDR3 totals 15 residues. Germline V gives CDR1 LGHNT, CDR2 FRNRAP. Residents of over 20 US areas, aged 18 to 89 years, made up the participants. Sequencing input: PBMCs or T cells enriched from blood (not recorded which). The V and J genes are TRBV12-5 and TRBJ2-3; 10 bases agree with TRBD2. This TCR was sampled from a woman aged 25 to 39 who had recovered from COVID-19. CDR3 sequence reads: CASGSLAGYTDTQYF. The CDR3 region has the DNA TGTGCTAGTGGTTCACTAGCGGGGTACACAGATACGCAGTATTTT.